Listed below are T cell receptor beta chains from one sample, sequenced in a study of cytomegalovirus exposure and HLA in healthy donors. Assay used: immunoSEQ multiplex PCR; TCRdb lists only in-frame clones, some missing. This table holds hundreds of thousands of clones, about 90% found once. The material sequenced was PBMCs. These TCRs come from a woman aged 18-29 years in good health and CMV-seronegative. CDR3s include the opening cysteine and the closing phenylalanine or tryptophan. D genes are given only for firm matches. Size is stated for part of the rows, as once, few or many counts, or as a class when the clone is expanded.

CASTGGSDYGYTF TGTGCCAGCACCGGGGGTTCTGACTATGGCTACACCTTC TRBJ1-2 TRBV27 . .
CASSLRGGDYNTDTQYF TGTGCCAGCAGCCTCCGGGGGGGGGACTATAACACAGATACGCAGTATTTT TRBJ2-3 TRBV5-5 TRBD2 .
CASSLFGSGGADTQYF TGTGCCAGCAGCTTATTCGGTAGCGGGGGGGCAGATACGCAGTATTTT TRBJ2-3 TRBV7-9 TRBD2 .
CATRAGQGVYTEAFF TGTGCCACAAGGGCGGGACAGGGGGTTTACACTGAAGCTTTCTTT TRBJ1-1 TRBV2 TRBD1 .
CSARQGAAEKLFF TGCAGCGCTCGACAGGGGGCCGCTGAAAAACTGTTTTTT TRBJ1-4 TRBV29-1 TRBD1 .
CASKTGDFRAGTQYF TGTGCCAGCAAAACAGGGGATTTTAGAGCGGGTACGCAGTATTTT TRBJ2-3 TRBV6-5 . .
CASSDNGGNTGELFF TGTGCCAGCAGTGATAACGGGGGGAACACCGGGGAGCTGTTTTTT TRBJ2-2 TRBV6-4 . once
CASSLSGESPAYEQYF TGTGCCAGCAGTTTATCCGGAGAGAGTCCGGCTTACGAGCAGTACTTC TRBJ2-7 TRBV27 . .
CASRSGGGNTEAFF TGTGCCAGCAGGAGTGGGGGGGGGAACACTGAAGCTTTCTTT TRBJ1-1 TRBV6-5 . once
CAISETGTGELFF TGTGCCATCAGTGAAACGGGAACCGGGGAGCTGTTTTTT TRBJ2-2 TRBV10-3 . few
CAISEQGGYGYTF TGTGCCATCAGTGAACAGGGGGGGTATGGCTACACCTTC TRBJ1-2 TRBV10-3 TRBD1 .
CASSLTTQGDTEAFF TGTGCCAGCAGCTTAACTACACAGGGGGACACTGAAGCTTTCTTT TRBJ1-1 TRBV7-9 TRBD1 .
CASSIYRAGGYGYTF TGTGCCAGTAGTATATACAGGGCAGGAGGCTATGGCTACACCTTC TRBJ1-2 TRBV19 . .
CASSYGLFAEQYF TGTGCCAGCAGTTATGGACTTTTCGCCGAGCAGTACTTC TRBJ2-7 TRBV6-1 . .
CASIPDRGDEKLFF TGTGCCAGCATCCCGGACAGGGGGGATGAAAAACTGTTTTTT TRBJ1-4 TRBV6-1 TRBD1 .
CASSGGQDRLSYEQYF TGTGCCAGCAGTGGAGGACAGGACAGGCTCTCCTACGAGCAGTACTTC TRBJ2-7 TRBV2 TRBD1 .
CASSFNSVYEQYF TGCGCCAGCAGCTTTAACTCTGTCTACGAGCAGTACTTC TRBJ2-7 TRBV5-1 . .
CASSMPRGSGSYNSPLHF TGTGCCAGTAGTATGCCCCGTGGGAGTGGCTCCTATAATTCACCCCTCCACTTT TRBJ1-6 TRBV19 . .
CASSYKIDRGISYEQYF TGTGCCAGCAGTTACAAAATTGACAGGGGGATATCCTACGAGCAGTACTTC TRBJ2-7 TRBV27 TRBD1 .
CASSGTAKETQYF TGTGCCAGCAGTGGGACTGCTAAAGAGACCCAGTACTTC TRBJ2-5 TRBV2 . .